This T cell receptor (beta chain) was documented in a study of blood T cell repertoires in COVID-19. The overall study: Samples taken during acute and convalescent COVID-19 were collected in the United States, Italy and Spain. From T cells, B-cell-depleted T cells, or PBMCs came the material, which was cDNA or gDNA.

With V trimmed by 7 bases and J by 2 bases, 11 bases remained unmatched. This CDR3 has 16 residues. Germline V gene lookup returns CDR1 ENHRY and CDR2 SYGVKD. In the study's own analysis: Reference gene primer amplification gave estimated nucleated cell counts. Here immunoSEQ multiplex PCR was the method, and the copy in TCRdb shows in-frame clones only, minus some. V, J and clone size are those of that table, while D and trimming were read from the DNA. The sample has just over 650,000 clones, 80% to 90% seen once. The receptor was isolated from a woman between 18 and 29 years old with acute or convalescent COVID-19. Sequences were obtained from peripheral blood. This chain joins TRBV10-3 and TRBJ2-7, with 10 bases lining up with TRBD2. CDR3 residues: CAITRGSGGTTYEQYF. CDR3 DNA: TGTGCCATCACTCGAGGTAGCGGGGGGACAACCTACGAGCAGTACTTC.